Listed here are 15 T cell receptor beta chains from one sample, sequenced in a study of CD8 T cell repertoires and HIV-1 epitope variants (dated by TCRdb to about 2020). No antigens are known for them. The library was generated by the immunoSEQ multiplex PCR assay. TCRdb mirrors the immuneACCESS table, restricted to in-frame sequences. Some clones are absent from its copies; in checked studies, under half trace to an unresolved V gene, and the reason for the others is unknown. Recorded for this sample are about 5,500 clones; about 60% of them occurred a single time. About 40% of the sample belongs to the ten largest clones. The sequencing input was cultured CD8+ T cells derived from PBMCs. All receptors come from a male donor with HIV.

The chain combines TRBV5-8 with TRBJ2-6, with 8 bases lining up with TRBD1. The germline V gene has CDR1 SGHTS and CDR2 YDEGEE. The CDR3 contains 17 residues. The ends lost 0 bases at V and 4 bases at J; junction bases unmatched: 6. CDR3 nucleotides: TGTGCCAGCAGCTTGGCGCAGGGGGCTGTGGGGGCCAACGTCCTGACTTTC. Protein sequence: CASSLAQGAVGANVLTF.

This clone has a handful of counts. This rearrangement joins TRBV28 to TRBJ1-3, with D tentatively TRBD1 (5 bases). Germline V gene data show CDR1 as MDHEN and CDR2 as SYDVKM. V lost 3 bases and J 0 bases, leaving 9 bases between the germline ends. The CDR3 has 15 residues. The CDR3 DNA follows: TGTGCCAGCAGTTTGGGGCAGTTCTCTGGAAACACCATATATTTT. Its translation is CASSLGQFSGNTIYF.

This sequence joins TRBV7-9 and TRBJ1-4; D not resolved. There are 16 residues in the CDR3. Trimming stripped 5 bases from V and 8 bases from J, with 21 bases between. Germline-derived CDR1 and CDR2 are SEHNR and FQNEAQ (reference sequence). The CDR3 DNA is TGTGCCAGCAGCCCCCAAAAAAAGGGCGGAGAGGAAAAACTGTTTTTT. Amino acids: CASSPQKKGGEEKLFF.

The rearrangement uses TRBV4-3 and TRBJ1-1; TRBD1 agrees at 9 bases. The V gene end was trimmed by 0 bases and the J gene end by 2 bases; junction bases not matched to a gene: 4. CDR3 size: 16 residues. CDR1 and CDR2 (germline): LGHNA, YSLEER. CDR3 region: CASSQEGTGLNTEAFF. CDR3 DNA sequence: TGCGCCAGCAGCCAAGAGGGGACAGGGCTAAACACTGAAGCTTTCTTT.

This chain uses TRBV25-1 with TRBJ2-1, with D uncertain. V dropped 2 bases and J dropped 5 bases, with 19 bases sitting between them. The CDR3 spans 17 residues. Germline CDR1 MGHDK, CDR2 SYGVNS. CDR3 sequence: CASSEALDGVIHNEQFF. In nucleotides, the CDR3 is TGTGCCAGCAGTGAAGCATTGGACGGAGTCATCCACAATGAGCAGTTCTTC.

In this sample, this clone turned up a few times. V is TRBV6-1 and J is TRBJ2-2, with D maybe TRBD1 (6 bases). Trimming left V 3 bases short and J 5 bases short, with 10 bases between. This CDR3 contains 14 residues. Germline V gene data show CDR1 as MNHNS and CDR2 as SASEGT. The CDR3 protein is CASSDKGETGELFF. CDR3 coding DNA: TGTGCCAGCAGTGACAAGGGGGAGACCGGGGAGCTGTTTTTT.

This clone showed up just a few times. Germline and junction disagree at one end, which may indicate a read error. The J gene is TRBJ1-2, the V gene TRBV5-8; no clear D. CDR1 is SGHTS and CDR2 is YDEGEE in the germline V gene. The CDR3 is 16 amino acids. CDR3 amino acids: CASSQDPVELDYGYTF. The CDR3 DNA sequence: TGCGCCAGCAGCCAAGATCCCGTCGAACTCGACTATGGCTACACCTTC.

CDR3 DNA sequence: TGTGCCAGCAGTTTCTCCGGGACTAGGGGCTCCAGCTCCTACAATGAGCAGTTCTTC. This codes for CASSFSGTRGSSSYNEQFF. The gene calls are TRBV27 and TRBJ2-1; 8 bases are a match to TRBD2. Germline V gene sequence: CDR1 MNHEY, CDR2 SMNVEV (reference sequence). J lost 0 bases, V lost 3 bases, and 13 bases had no gene match. The CDR3 totals 19 residues.

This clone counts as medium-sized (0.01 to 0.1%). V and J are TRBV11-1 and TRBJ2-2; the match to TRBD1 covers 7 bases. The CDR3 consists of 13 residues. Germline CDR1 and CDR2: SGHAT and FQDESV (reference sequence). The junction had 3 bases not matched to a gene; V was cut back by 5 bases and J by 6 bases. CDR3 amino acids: CASSVTGSGELFF. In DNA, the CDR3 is TGTGCCAGCAGCGTGACAGGGTCCGGGGAGCTGTTTTTT. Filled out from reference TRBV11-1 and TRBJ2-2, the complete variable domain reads EAEVAQSPRYKITEKSQAVAFWCDPISGHATLYWYRQILGQGPELLVQFQDESVVDDSQLPKDRFSAERLKGVDSTLKIQPAELGDSAMYLCASSVTGSGELFFGEGSRLTVL.

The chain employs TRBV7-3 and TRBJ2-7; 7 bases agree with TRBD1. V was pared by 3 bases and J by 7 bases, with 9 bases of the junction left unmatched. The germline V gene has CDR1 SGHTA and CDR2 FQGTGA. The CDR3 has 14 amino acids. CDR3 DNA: TGTGCCAGCAGCTTGGGACAGTACCTTCGTGAGCAGTACTTC. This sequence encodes CASSLGQYLREQYF.

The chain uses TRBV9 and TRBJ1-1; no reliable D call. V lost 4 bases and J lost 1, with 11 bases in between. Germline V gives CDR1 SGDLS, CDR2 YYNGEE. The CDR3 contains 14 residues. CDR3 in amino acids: CASSPKDGNTEAFF. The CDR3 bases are TGTGCCAGCAGCCCTAAGGACGGGAACACTGAAGCTTTCTTT.

In DNA form, the CDR3 reads TGTGCCAGCAGTGCCTTCGACAGGGCCGACCAGGGGCCTTTCACAGATACGCAGTATTTT. Amino acid sequence: CASSAFDRADQGPFTDTQYF. The chain combines TRBV6-1 with TRBJ2-3; TRBD1 matches 7 bases. The V segment lost 4 bases and the J segment 2 bases; nucleotides outside the gene matches: 21. Germline V CDR1 and CDR2: MNHNS, SASEGT. This CDR3 is 20 amino acids long.

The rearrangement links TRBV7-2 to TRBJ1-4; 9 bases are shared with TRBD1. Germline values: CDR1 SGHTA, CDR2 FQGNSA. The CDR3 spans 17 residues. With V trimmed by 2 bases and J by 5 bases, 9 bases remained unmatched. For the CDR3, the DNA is TGTGCCAGCAGCTTAAATGGGCCTGGACAGGGGAATGAAAAACTGTTTTTT. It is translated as CASSLNGPGQGNEKLFF.

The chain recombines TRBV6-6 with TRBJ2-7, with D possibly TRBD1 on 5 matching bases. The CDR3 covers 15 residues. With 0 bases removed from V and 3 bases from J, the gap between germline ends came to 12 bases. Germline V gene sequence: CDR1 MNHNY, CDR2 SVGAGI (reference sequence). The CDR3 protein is CASSYSPGLDYEQYF. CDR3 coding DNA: TGTGCCAGCAGTTACTCGCCAGGGTTAGACTACGAGCAGTACTTC.

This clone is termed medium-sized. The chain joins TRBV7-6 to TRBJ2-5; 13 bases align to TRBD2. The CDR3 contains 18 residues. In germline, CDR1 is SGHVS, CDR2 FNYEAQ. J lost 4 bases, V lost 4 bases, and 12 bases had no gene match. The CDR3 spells CASSYLPGGLAGSETQYF. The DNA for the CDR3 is TGTGCCAGCAGCTACTTACCGGGGGGACTAGCGGGGTCAGAGACCCAGTACTTC.